A single sample is the source of the 3 T cell receptor beta chains below, sequenced in a study of blood T cell repertoires in COVID-19. TCRdb's table, derived via immunoSEQ multiplex PCR, lists solely in-frame clones and lacks some. The data show 250,000 to 300,000 clones, roughly 90% seen once. Sequenced material: PBMCs or T cells enriched from blood (not recorded which). All receptors derive from a woman between 55 and 75 years old who had recovered from COVID-19.

V and J are TRBV5-6 and TRBJ2-1; D is uncertain. V lost 0 bases and J lost 5, with 6 bases in between. Germline CDR1 and CDR2: SGHDT and YYEEEE. This CDR3 is 13 amino acids long. CDR3 DNA: TGTGCCAGCAGCTTGGCAGGAAACAATGAGCAGTTCTTC. Protein sequence: CASSLAGNNEQFF.

The chain links TRBV19 to TRBJ2-7, with 9 nucleotides matching TRBD2. Germline assignment: CDR1 LNHDA and CDR2 SQIVND (reference sequence). The CDR3 is 15 residues long. Losses at the gene ends were 3 bases for V and 3 bases for J; bases not matched to a gene: 6. The CDR3 bases are TGTGCCAGTAGTATGAAGATAGCGGGAGACTACGAGCAGTACTTC. This sequence encodes CASSMKIAGDYEQYF.

The chain joins TRBV5-1 to TRBJ1-5, with D hard to call. V was clipped by 4 bases and J by 2 bases, with 13 bases between them. The CDR3 length is 15 residues. Germline CDR1 reads SGHRS; CDR2 reads YFSETQ. CDR3 region: CASSLNAGGNQPQHF. The DNA of the CDR3 is TGCGCCAGCAGCCTTAATGCCGGTGGCAATCAGCCCCAGCATTTT.